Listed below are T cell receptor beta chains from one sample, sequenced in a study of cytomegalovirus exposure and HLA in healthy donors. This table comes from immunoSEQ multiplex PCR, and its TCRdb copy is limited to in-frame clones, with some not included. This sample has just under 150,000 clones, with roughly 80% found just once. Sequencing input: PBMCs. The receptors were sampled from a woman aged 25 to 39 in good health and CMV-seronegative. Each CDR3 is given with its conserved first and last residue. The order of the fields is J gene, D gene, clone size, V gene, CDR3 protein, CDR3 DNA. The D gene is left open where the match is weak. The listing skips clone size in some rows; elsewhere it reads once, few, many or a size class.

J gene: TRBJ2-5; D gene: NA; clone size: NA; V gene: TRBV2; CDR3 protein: CASIISTFYGTQYF; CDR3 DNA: TGTGCCAGCATCATATCAACTTTCTACGGGACCCAGTACTTC
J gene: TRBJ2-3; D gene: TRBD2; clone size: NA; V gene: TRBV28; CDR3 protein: CASRLTSGRGHTQYF; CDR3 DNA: TGTGCCAGCAGGTTGACTAGCGGGAGGGGACATACGCAGTATTTT
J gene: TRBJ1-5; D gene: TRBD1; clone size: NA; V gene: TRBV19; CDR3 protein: CASSLTGFVGSNQPQHF; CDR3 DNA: TGTGCCAGTAGTTTGACAGGGTTTGTAGGTAGCAATCAGCCCCAGCATTTT
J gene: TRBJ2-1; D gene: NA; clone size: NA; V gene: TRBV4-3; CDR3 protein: CASSLGSSYNEQFF; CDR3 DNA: TGCGCCAGCAGCCTGGGCTCCTCCTACAATGAGCAGTTCTTC
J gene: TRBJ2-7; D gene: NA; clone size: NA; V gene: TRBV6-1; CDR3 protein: CASSEVATYEQYF; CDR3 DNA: TGTGCCAGCAGTGAAGTCGCTACCTACGAGCAGTACTTC
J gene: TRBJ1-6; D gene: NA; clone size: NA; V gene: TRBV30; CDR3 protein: CAWSGGLSFISSPLHF; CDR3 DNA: TGTGCCTGGAGTGGAGGACTGTCCTTTATAAGTTCACCCCTCCACTTT
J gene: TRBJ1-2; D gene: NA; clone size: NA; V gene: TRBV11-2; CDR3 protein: CASSSHRRQDYGYTF; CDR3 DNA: TGTGCCAGCAGCTCCCACCGGAGGCAGGACTATGGCTACACCTTC
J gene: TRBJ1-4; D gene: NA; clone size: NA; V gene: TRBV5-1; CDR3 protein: CASSSGLVTNEKLFF; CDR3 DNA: TGCGCCAGCAGCTCAGGGTTGGTGACTAATGAAAAACTGTTTTTT
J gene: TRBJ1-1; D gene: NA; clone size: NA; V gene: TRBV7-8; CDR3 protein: CASSALTVNTEAFF; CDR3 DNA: TGTGCCAGCAGCGCGTTGACAGTGAACACTGAAGCTTTCTTT
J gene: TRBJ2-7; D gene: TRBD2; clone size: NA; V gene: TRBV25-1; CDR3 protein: CASSGSGVSREQYF; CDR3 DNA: TGTGCCAGCAGTGGAAGCGGGGTTAGCCGCGAGCAGTACTTC
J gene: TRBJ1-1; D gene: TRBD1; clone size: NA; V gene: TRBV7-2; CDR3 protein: CASSPDRAITEAFF; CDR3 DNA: TGTGCCAGCAGTCCCGACAGGGCTATCACTGAAGCTTTCTTT
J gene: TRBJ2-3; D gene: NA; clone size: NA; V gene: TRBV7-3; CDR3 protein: CASSLTRGAGDTQYF; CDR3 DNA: TGTGCCAGCAGCTTAACCCGGGGGGCAGGGGATACGCAGTATTTT
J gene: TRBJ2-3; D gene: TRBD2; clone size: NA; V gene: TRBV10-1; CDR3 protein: CASSALAGVSTDTQYF; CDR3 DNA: TGCGCCAGCAGTGCCCTAGCGGGAGTGAGCACAGATACGCAGTATTTT
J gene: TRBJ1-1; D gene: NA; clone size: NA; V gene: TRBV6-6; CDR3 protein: CASSYSRAVTEAFF; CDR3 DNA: TGTGCCAGCAGTTACTCGAGGGCAGTCACTGAAGCTTTCTTT
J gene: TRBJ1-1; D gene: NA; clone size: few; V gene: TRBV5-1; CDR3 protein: CASSIEYRTAMNTEAFF; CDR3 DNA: TGCGCCAGCAGCATCGAATACAGGACAGCCATGAACACTGAAGCTTTCTTT
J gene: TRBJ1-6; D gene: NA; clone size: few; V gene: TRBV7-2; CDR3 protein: CASRPQPNEIPYNSPLHF; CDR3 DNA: TGTGCCAGCAGACCGCAACCTAACGAAATCCCCTATAATTCACCCCTCCACTTT
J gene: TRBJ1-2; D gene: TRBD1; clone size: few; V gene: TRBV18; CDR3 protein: CASSTGGPANYGYTF; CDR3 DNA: TGTGCCAGCTCTACAGGGGGCCCAGCTAACTATGGCTACACCTTC
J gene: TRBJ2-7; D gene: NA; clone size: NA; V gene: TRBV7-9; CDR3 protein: CSSSHSGPSYEQYF; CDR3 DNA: TGTTCCAGCAGCCACTCGGGTCCCTCCTACGAGCAGTACTTC
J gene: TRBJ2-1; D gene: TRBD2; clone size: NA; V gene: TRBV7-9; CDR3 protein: CASSLGSGRLNEQFF; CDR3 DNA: TGTGCCAGCAGCTTAGGTAGCGGGAGACTCAATGAGCAGTTCTTC
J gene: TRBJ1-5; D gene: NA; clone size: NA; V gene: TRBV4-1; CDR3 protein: CASSQYPTGSNQPQHF; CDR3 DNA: TGCGCCAGCAGCCAATACCCCACGGGGTCCAATCAGCCCCAGCATTTT
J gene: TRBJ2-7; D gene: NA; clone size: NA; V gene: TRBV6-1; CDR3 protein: CASNPAAGIEQYF; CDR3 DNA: TGTGCCAGCAATCCGGCGGCAGGGATCGAGCAGTACTTC
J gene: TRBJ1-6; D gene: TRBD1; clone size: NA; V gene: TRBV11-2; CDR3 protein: CASSLTGQGRSPLHF; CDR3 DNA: TGTGCCAGCAGCCTAACGGGACAGGGGCGTTCACCCCTCCACTTT
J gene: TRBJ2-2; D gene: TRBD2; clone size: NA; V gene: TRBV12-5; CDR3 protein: CASGNGGDYTGELFF; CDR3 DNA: TGTGCTAGCGGCAATGGGGGGGATTACACCGGGGAGCTGTTTTTT
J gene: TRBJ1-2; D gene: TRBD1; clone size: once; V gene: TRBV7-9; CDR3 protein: CASSLEGARGYTF; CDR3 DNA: TGTGCCAGCAGCTTAGAGGGGGCGCGGGGCTACACCTTC
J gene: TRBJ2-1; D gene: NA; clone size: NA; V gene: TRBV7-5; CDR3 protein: CVRSLSSGTGNEQFF; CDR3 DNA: TGTGTCAGAAGCTTAAGCAGCGGGACGGGTAATGAGCAGTTCTTC
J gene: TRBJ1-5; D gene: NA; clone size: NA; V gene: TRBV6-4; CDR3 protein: CASSGGGSNQPQHF; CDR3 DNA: TGTGCCAGCAGTGGGGGGGGAAGCAATCAGCCCCAGCATTTT
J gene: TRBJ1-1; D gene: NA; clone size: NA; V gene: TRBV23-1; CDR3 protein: CASCPGVTEAFF; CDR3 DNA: TGCGCCAGCTGTCCGGGGGTGACTGAAGCTTTCTTT
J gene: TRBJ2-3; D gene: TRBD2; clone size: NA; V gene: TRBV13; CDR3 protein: CASSRTTSAGTDTQYF; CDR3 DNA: TGTGCCAGCAGCCGAACTACTAGCGCAGGCACAGATACGCAGTATTTT
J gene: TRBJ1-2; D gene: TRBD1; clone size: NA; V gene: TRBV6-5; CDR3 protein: CASSSSIPTGAHGYTF; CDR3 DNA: TGTGCCAGCAGTTCCTCCATACCTACAGGGGCCCATGGCTACACCTTC
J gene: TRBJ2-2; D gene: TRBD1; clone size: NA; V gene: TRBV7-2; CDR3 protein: CASSPDRDTGELFF; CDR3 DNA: TGTGCCAGCAGCCCTGACAGGGACACCGGGGAGCTGTTTTTT
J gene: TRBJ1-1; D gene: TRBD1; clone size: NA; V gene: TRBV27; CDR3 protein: CASSLRQGAAEAFF; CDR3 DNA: TGTGCCAGCAGTTTAAGACAGGGGGCGGCTGAAGCTTTCTTT
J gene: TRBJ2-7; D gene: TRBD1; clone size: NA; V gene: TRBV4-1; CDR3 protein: CASSQRGSGTGEFYEQYF; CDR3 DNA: TGCGCCAGCAGCCAACGTGGATCTGGGACAGGGGAATTCTACGAGCAGTACTTC
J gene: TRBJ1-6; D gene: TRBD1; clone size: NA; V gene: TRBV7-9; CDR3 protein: CASGTGGYNSPLHF; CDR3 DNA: TGTGCCTCCGGGACAGGGGGTTATAATTCACCCCTCCACTTT
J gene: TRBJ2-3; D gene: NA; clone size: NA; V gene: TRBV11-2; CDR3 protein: CASSPRRASRNTQYF; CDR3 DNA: TGTGCCAGCAGCCCGAGGAGGGCTAGCCGGAATACGCAGTATTTT
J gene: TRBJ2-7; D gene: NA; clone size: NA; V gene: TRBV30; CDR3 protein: CAWSVLGGYEQYF; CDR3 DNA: TGTGCCTGGAGTGTACTGGGGGGCTACGAGCAGTACTTC
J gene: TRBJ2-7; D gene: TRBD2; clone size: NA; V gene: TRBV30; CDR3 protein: CAGTSGTYEQYF; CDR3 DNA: TGTGCCGGGACTAGCGGAACCTACGAGCAGTACTTC
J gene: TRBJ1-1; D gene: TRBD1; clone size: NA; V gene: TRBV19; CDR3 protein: CASSIGQGSPTEAFF; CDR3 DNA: TGTGCCAGTAGTATAGGACAGGGGAGTCCCACTGAAGCTTTCTTT
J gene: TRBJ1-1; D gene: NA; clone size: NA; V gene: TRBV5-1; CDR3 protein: CASSSGTQNAEAFF; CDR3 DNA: TGCGCCAGCAGCTCAGGGACACAGAACGCTGAAGCTTTCTTT
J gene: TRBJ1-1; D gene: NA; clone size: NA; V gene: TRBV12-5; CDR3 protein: CASGLVLGRENTEAFF; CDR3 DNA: TGTGCTAGTGGTTTGGTACTTGGGAGGGAGAACACTGAAGCTTTCTTT
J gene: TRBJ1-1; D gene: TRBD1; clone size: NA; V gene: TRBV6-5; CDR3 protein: CASSYWTGRNTEAFF; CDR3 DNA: TGTGCCAGCAGTTACTGGACAGGGCGGAACACTGAAGCTTTCTTT
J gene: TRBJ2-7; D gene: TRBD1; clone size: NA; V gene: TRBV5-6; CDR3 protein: CASSLFGQGWEQYF; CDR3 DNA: TGTGCCAGCAGCTTGTTTGGACAGGGGTGGGAGCAGTACTTC
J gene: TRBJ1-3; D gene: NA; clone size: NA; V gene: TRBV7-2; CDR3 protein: CASSPRANSGNTIYF; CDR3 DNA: TGTGCCAGCAGCCCCAGGGCCAACTCTGGAAACACCATATATTTT
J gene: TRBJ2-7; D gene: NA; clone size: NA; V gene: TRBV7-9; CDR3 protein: CASSLGHPPSEQYF; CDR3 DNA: TGTGCCAGCAGCTTAGGGCATCCCCCATCCGAGCAGTACTTC
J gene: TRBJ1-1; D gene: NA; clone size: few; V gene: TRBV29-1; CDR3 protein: CSVLTGKRAEAFF; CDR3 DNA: TGCAGCGTCTTAACAGGGAAAAGGGCTGAAGCTTTCTTT
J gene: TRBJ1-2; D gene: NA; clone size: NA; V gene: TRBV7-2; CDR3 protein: CASSKNLGPPNYGYTF; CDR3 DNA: TGTGCCAGCAGCAAGAACCTGGGGCCTCCTAACTATGGCTACACCTTC
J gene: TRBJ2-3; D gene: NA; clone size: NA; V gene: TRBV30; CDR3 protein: CAWSYREDTQYF; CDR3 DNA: TGTGCCTGGAGTTACAGGGAGGATACGCAGTATTTT
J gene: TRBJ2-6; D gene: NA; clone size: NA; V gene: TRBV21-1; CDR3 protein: CASFTRGGGSGANVLTF; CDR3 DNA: TGTGCCAGCTTCACCCGCGGGGGAGGCTCTGGGGCCAACGTCCTGACTTTC
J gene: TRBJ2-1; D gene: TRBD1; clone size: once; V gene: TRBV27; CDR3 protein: CASSLSPGGRFEQFF; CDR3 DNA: TGTGCCAGCAGTTTATCGCCAGGGGGCCGCTTTGAGCAGTTCTTC
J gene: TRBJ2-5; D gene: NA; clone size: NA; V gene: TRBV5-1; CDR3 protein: CASSVGQRQETQYF; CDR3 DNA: TGCGCCAGCAGCGTCGGACAGCGCCAAGAGACCCAGTACTTC
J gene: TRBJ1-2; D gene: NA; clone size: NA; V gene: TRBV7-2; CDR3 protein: CASSLGTESGYTF; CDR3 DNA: TGTGCCAGCAGCTTAGGGACAGAGAGTGGCTACACCTTC
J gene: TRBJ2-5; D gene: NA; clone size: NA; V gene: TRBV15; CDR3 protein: CATSRTRGETQYF; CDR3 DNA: TGTGCCACCAGCAGAACCAGGGGAGAGACCCAGTACTTC
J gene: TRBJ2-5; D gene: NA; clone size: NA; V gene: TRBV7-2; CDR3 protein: CASSKQARETQYF; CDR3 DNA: TGTGCCAGCAGCAAACAGGCACGGGAGACCCAGTACTTC
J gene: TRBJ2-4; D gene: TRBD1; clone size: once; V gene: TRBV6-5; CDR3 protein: CASSIRQGINIQYF; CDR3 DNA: TGTGCCAGCAGTATTCGACAGGGGATAAACATTCAGTACTTC